The sequence of this T cell receptor beta chain was determined in a study of molecular identifiers for immune sequencing clone quantification. The study, taken as a whole, reports: Clones exceeding 20 RNA copies carried over 98% of effector molecules but under 1% of naive-cell molecules. Reports indicate spiked Jurkat TCR RNA from one cell could be found among about a million naive cells. Highly expanded clone sizes could be underestimated through barcode sharing by identical TCR molecules.

At least ten counts were recorded for this clonotype. As yet, its antigen is unknown. Sorted naive CD8 T cells were those defined as CD8+CD4-CCR7+CD45RA+. V shed 5 bases, J shed 6 bases, and the junction held 9 bases outside the gene matches. The CDR3 totals 16 residues. CDR1 SNHLY and CDR2 FYNNEI come from the germline V gene. TCRdb re-called the PCR reads with MiXCR, one entry per CDR3 protein. This table has roughly 97,000 distinct CDR3 sequences, more than 20% appearing once. The J gene is TRBJ2-3, the V gene TRBV2, with 12 bases lining up with TRBD2. The sequence came from a human donor in good health. Some libraries in this study had Jurkat cell RNA spiked in. The sample was naive CD8+ T cells from blood, with Jurkat cell RNA spiked in. This sample's subset: FACS-sorted CD8+CD4-CCR7+CD45RA+ naive T cells. The CDR3 DNA follows: TGTGCCAGCAGTTTGGGACTAGCGGGCCAGGCTGATACGCAGTATTTT. Translating it yields CASSLGLAGQADTQYF.